This entry describes one TCR beta chain. This sample was taken from a study of control samples from healthy donors and cancer patients. Measured with immunoSEQ multiplex PCR; TCRdb has only the in-frame clones, and not every one. The table includes 95,000 to 130,000 clones, roughly 93% detected once. V was shortened by 1 base and J by 8 bases, with 8 bases between the two germline ends. This CDR3 has 12 residues. The rearrangement links TRBV12-3 or TRBV12-4 to TRBJ1-2; D remains unclear. The source of this sequence is a man aged 25-45 years in good health. Sequencing used blood. CDR3 DNA: TGTGCCAGCAGTTTAGAGGGCAGGGGCTACACCTTC. It is translated as CASSLEGRGYTF.